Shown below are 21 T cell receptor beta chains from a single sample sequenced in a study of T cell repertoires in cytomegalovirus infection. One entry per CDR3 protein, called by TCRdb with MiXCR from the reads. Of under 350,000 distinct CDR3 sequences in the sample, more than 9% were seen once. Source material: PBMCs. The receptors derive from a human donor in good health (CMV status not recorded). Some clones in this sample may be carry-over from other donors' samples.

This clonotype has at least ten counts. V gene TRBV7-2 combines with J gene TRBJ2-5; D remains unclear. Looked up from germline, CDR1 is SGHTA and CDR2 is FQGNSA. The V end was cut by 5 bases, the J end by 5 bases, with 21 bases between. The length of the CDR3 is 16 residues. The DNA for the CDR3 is TGTGCCAGCAGCGAAAAACACTACTCTGATGGTGAGACCCAGTACTTC. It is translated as CASSEKHYSDGETQYF.

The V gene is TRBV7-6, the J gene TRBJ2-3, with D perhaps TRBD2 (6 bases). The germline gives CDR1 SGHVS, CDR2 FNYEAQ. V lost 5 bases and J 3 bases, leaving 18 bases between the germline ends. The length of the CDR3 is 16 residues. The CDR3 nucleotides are TGTGCCAGCAGCCCGTTGGTGGCGGGAAGAACAGATACGCAGTATTTT. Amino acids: CASSPLVAGRTDTQYF.

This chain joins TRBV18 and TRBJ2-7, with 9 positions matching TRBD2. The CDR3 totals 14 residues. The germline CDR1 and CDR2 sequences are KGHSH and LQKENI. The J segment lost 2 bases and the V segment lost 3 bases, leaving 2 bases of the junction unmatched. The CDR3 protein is CASSPRLAAYEQYF. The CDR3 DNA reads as TGTGCCAGCTCACCTAGACTAGCGGCCTACGAGCAGTACTTC.

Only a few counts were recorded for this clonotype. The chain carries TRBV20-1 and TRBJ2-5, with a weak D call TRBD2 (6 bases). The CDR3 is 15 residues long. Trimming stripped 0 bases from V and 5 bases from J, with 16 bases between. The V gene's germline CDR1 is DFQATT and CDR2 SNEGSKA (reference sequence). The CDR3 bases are TGCAGTGCTAGAGATCCGACTAGAACGCCCGAGACCCAGTACTTC. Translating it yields CSARDPTRTPETQYF.

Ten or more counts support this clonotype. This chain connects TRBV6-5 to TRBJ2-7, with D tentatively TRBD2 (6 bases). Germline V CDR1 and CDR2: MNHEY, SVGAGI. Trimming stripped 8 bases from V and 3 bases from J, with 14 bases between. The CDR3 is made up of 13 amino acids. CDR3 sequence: CASGRDWGYEQYF. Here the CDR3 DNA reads TGTGCCAGCGGACGGGACTGGGGCTACGAGCAGTACTTC.

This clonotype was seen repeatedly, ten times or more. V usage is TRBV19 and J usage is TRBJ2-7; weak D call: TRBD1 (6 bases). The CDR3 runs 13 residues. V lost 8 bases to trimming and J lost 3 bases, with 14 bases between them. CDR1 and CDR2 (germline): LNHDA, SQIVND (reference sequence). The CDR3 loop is CASQGTVGYEQYF. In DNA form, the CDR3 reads TGTGCCAGTCAGGGGACCGTTGGCTACGAGCAGTACTTC.

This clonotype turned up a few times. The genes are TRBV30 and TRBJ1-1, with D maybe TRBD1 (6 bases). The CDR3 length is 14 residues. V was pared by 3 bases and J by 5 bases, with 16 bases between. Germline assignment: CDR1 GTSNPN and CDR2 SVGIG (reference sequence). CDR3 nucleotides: TGTGCCTGGAGCCGAGGGGGGGGTGAGACTGAAGCTTTCTTT. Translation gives CAWSRGGGETEAFF.

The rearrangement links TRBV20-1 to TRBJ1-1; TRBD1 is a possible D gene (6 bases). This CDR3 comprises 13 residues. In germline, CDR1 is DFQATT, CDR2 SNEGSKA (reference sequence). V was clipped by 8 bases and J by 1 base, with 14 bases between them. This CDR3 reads CSITGKRNTEAFF. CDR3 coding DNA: TGCAGTATAACAGGGAAACGGAACACTGAAGCTTTCTTT.

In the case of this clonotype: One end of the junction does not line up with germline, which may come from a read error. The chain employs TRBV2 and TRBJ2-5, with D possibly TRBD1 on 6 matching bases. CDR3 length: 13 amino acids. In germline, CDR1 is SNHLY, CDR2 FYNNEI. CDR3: CASSKDRGKTPYF. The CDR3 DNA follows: TGTGCCAGCAGTAAGGACAGAGGAAAGACCCCGTACTTC.

The CDR3 reads CASSESFAGGGGNTIYF. In DNA, the CDR3 is TGTGCCAGCAGCGAAAGTTTCGCAGGGGGCGGTGGAAACACCATATATTTT. The chain links TRBV4-2 to TRBJ1-3; 8 bases fit TRBD1. Germline V gene sequence: CDR1 LGHNA, CDR2 YNFKEQ. Losses at the gene ends were 5 bases for V and 3 bases for J; bases not matched to a gene: 12. The CDR3 contains 17 residues.

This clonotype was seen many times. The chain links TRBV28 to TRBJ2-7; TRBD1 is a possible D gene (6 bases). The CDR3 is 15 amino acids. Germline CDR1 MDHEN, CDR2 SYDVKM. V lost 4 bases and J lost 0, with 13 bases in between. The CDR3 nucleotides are TGTGCCAGCAGTTCATCTGGGACACCCTCCTACGAGCAGTACTTC. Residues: CASSSSGTPSYEQYF.

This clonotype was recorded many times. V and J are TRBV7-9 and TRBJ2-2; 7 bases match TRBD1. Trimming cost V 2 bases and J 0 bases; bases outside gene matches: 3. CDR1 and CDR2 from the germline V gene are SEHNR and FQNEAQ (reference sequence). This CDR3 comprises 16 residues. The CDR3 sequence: CASSLLGQANTGELFF. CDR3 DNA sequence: TGTGCCAGCAGCTTACTCGGACAGGCGAACACCGGGGAGCTGTTTTTT.

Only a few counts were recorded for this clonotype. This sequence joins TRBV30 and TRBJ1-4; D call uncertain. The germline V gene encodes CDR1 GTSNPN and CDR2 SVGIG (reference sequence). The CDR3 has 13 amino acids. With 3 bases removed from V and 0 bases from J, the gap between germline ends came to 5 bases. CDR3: CAWRRATNEKLFF. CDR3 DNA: TGTGCCTGGAGGCGTGCAACTAATGAAAAACTGTTTTTT.

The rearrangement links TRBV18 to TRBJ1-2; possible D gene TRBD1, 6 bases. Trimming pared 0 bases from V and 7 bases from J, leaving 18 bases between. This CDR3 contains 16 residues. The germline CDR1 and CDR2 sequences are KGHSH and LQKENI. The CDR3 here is CASSPPEAGARAGYTF. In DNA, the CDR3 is TGTGCCAGCTCACCACCGGAGGCAGGGGCAAGGGCTGGCTACACCTTC. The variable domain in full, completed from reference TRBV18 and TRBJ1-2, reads NAGVMQNPRHLVRRRGQEARLRCSPMKGHSHVYWYRQLPEEGLKFMVYLQKENIIDESGMPKERFSAEFPKEGPSILRIQQVVRGDSAAYFCASSPPEAGARAGYTFGSGTRLTVV.

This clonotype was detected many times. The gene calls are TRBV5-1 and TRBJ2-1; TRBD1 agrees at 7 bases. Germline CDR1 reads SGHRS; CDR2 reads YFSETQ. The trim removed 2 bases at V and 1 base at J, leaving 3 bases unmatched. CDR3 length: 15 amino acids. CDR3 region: CASSFTGESYNEQFF. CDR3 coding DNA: TGCGCCAGCAGCTTCACAGGGGAATCCTACAATGAGCAGTTCTTC. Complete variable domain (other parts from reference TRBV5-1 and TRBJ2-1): KAGVTQTPRYLIKTRGQQVTLSCSPISGHRSVSWYQQTPGQGLQFLFEYFSETQRNKGNFPGRFSGRQFSNSRSEMNVSTLELGDSALYLCASSFTGESYNEQFFGPGTRLTVL.

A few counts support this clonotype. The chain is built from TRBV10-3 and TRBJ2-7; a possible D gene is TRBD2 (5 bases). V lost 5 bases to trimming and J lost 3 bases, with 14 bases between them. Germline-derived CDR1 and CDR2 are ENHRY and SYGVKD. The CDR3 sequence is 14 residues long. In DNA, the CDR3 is TGTGCCATCAGTTCGACTAACTCCGACTACGAGCAGTACTTC. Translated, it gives CAISSTNSDYEQYF.

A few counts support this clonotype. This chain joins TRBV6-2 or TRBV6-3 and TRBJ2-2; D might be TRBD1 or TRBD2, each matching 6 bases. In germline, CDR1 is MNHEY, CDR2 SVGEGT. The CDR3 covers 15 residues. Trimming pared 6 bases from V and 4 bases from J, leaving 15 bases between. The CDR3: CASRRRDTFTGELFF. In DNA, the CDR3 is TGTGCCAGCAGGCGGCGGGACACCTTCACCGGGGAGCTGTTTTTT.

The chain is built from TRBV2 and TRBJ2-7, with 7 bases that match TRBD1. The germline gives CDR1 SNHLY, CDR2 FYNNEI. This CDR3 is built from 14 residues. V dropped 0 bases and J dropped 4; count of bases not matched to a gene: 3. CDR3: CASSEAPGQYEQYF. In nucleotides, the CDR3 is TGTGCCAGCAGTGAAGCGCCGGGACAGTACGAGCAGTACTTC.

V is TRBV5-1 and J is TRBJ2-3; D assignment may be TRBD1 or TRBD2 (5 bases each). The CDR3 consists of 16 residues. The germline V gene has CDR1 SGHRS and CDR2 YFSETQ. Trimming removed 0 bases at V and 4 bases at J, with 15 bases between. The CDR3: CASSLVRDQRADTQYF. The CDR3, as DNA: TGCGCCAGCAGCTTGGTTCGGGACCAGAGGGCAGATACGCAGTATTTT.

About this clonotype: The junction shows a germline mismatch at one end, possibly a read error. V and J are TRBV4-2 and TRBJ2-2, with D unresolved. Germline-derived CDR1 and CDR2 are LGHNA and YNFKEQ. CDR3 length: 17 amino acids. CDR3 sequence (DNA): TGTGCCAGCAGCCAAGAAGTAGGGTCAAGGAACACCTGGGAGCTGTTTTTT. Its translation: CASSQEVGSRNTWELFF.

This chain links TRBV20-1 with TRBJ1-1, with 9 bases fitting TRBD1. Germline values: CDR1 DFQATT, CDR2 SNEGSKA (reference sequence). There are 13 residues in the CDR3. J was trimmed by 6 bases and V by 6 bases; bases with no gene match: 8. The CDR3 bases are TGCAGTGCAGTAGACAGGGGGGGGCCTGAAGCTTTCTTT. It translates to CSAVDRGGPEAFF.